The present T cell receptor (beta chain) was sequenced within a study of shared clonotypes between healthy human individuals. Study-level information: Each donor contributed plates that comprised three CD4 naive, three CD4 memory, two CD8 naive and one CD8 memory. Study results and caveats: Roughly 5% of naive CD4 clonotypes were common to a handful of donors.

The data were produced by immunoSEQ multiplex PCR, yet TCRdb's version contains in-frame clones alone and is incomplete. The sample contains 2 million to 2.5 million clones, 85% to 95% of which appear only once. As concerns this clone: Its cognate antigen is unknown.

The donors were adults (healthy and HIV-negative) with no recent acute infections or vaccinations. In germline, CDR1 is MDHEN, CDR2 SYDVKM. The V end was cut by 0 bases, the J end by 1 base, with 6 bases between. The CDR3 is 15 amino acids. What was sequenced was naive CD4+ T cells from PBMCs. As for subset: CD45RA+ positively selected. V and J are TRBV28 and TRBJ2-2; a weak D match, TRBD2 (6 bases). The TCR comes from a man aged 18 to 30 in good health. Some clones in this sample may be carry-over from other donors' samples. The CDR3 DNA is TGTGCCAGCAGTTTATGGCGGGAGAACACCGGGGAGCTGTTTTTT. As protein: CASSLWRENTGELFF.